The 28 T cell receptor beta chains below come from one sample, sequenced in a study of T cell changes during pregnancy in multiple sclerosis. Data came from immunoSEQ multiplex PCR; TCRdb stores just in-frame clones and leaves some out. Among tens of thousands of clones listed, 87% were seen once. The sequencing used CD4+ T cells from peripheral blood mononuclear cells, collected after pregnancy. Receptors were obtained from a female donor with multiple sclerosis, enrolled in a pregnancy study.

The chain recombines TRBV28 with TRBJ1-2; a weak D match, TRBD1 (6 bases). The CDR3 totals 14 residues. V dropped 5 bases and J dropped 5 bases, with 15 bases sitting between them. Germline V gene sequence: CDR1 MDHEN, CDR2 SYDVKM. The CDR3: CASSPGGGVYGYTF. CDR3 DNA sequence: TGTGCCAGCAGTCCGGGCGGGGGCGTTTATGGCTACACCTTC.

In nucleotides, the CDR3 is TGTGCCAGCAGGGGTACAATACAGGGCCGGGGTGAAAAACTGTTTTTT. This encodes CASRGTIQGRGEKLFF. V is TRBV2 and J is TRBJ1-4, with TRBD1 as a possible D gene (6 bases). Germline loops: CDR1 SNHLY, CDR2 FYNNEI. The CDR3 extends over 16 amino acids. V was pared by 6 bases and J by 7 bases, with 21 bases between.

A few counts support this clone. The DNA of the CDR3 is TGTGCCAGCAGCCTTCCTTACAATACAGGGTACTATGGCTACACCTTC. Translated: CASSLPYNTGYYGYTF. V is TRBV7-9 and J is TRBJ1-2, with a weak D call TRBD1 (6 bases). V gave up 5 bases and J gave up 3 bases, with 19 bases separating them. CDR3 size: 16 residues. CDR1 is SEHNR, CDR2 FQNEAQ, per germline (reference sequence).

The chain combines TRBV28 with TRBJ1-1, with 7 positions matching TRBD1. V was pared by 4 bases and J by 6 bases, with 5 bases of the junction left unmatched. The CDR3 loop spans 13 amino acids. Looked up from germline, CDR1 is MDHEN and CDR2 is SYDVKM. CDR3 loop: CASSSRGRPEAFF. DNA of the CDR3: TGTGCCAGCAGTTCCAGGGGGAGGCCTGAAGCTTTCTTT.

This rearrangement joins TRBV4-2 to TRBJ1-1; no clear D gene. This CDR3 has 15 residues. The V gene's germline CDR1 is LGHNA and CDR2 YNFKEQ. The V gene lost 1 base and the J gene lost 1 base, with 10 bases spanning the gap. CDR3 in amino acids: CASSQVMVGNTEAFF. The DNA for the CDR3 is TGTGCCAGCAGCCAAGTTATGGTCGGGAACACTGAAGCTTTCTTT.

Points on this clone: A junction end diverges from the germline sequence, so it may reflect a read error. This chain connects TRBV7-9 to TRBJ1-5; D not resolved. Germline-derived CDR1 and CDR2 are SEHNR and FQNEAQ (reference sequence). The CDR3 runs to 14 residues. The CDR3 nucleotides are TGTGTCAGCAGCTTATACGGAGGCAATCAGCCCCAGCATTTT. Residues: CVSSLYGGNQPQHF.

The chain couples TRBV9 to TRBJ2-3; 10 bases match TRBD1. The V gene end was trimmed by 3 bases and the J gene end by 3 bases; junction bases not matched to a gene: 4. Germline assignment: CDR1 SGDLS and CDR2 YYNGEE. CDR3 length: 15 residues. The CDR3 loop is CASSGRQGATDTQYF. The CDR3 DNA follows: TGTGCCAGCAGCGGTCGACAGGGGGCGACAGATACGCAGTATTTT.

V gene TRBV15 combines with J gene TRBJ1-1; the match to TRBD1 covers 7 bases. V was pared by 1 base and J by 7 bases, with 12 bases of the junction left unmatched. Germline CDR1 LNHNV, CDR2 YYDKDF (reference sequence). CDR3 length: 16 amino acids. The CDR3 region is CATSRAGQEGRIEAFF. The CDR3 DNA is TGTGCCACCAGCAGAGCTGGACAGGAGGGCCGGATTGAAGCTTTCTTT.

This sequence joins TRBV5-1 and TRBJ2-3; 8 bases line up with TRBD2. Germline-derived CDR1 and CDR2 are SGHRS and YFSETQ. V was pared by 3 bases and J by 5 bases, with 5 bases of the junction left unmatched. The CDR3 contains 14 residues. CDR3: CASSSGGKGDTQYF. The DNA for the CDR3 is TGCGCCAGCAGCTCGGGAGGGAAGGGAGATACGCAGTATTTT.

V and J are TRBV2 and TRBJ1-5, with unresolved D. V was shortened by 6 bases and J by 0 bases, with 9 bases between the two germline ends. CDR3 size: 14 residues. Per the germline V gene, CDR1 is SNHLY and CDR2 is FYNNEI. The CDR3 spells CASRAQSSNQPQHF. CDR3 coding DNA: TGTGCCAGCAGGGCACAGTCTAGCAATCAGCCCCAGCATTTT. The whole variable domain, remainder taken from reference TRBV2 and TRBJ1-5, is EPEVTQTPSHQVTQMGQEVILRCVPISNHLYFYWYRQILGQKVEFLVSFYNNEISEKSEIFDDQFSVERPDGSNFTLKIRSTKLEDSAMYFCASRAQSSNQPQHFGDGTRLSIL.

This chain connects TRBV2 to TRBJ1-1; D is unclear. The ends were cut back, 8 bases at V and 9 bases at J, with 13 bases in the middle. This CDR3 contains 11 residues. The V gene's germline CDR1 is SNHLY and CDR2 FYNNEI. CDR3 sequence reads: CASEAVVKAFF. Written as DNA, the CDR3 is TGTGCCAGCGAGGCAGTGGTGAAAGCTTTCTTT.

The chain carries TRBV5-4 and TRBJ2-5, with TRBD1 as a possible D gene (5 bases). The CDR3 has 13 amino acids. Germline CDR1 and CDR2: SGHNT and YYREEE (reference sequence). V lost 0 bases to trimming and J lost 5 bases, with 8 bases between them. This CDR3 is CASSLVGDETQYF. CDR3 nucleotide sequence: TGTGCCAGCAGCTTGGTAGGGGATGAGACCCAGTACTTC.

J is TRBJ2-4 and V is TRBV10-3, with TRBD1 matching 9 bases. The germline V gene encodes CDR1 ENHRY and CDR2 SYGVKD. The CDR3 runs to 16 residues. Trimming at V came to 3 bases and at J to 7 bases, leaving 10 bases not matched to a gene. The CDR3 is CAISDPRTGDLNIQYF. The CDR3 DNA reads as TGTGCCATCAGTGACCCAAGGACAGGGGATCTGAACATTCAGTACTTC.

The V gene is TRBV9, the J gene TRBJ2-2; 12 bases line up with TRBD2. J lost 6 bases, V lost 0 bases, and 6 bases had no gene match. Germline CDR1 SGDLS, CDR2 YYNGEE. The CDR3 has 17 residues. This chain's CDR3 is CASSVAPSGGGSGELFF. The CDR3 DNA reads TGTGCCAGCAGCGTAGCCCCTAGCGGGGGGGGGTCCGGGGAGCTGTTTTTT.

The chain recombines TRBV7-2 with TRBJ1-2; weak D call: TRBD1 (5 bases). Germline CDR1 reads SGHTA; CDR2 reads FQGNSA. The CDR3 contains 16 residues. With 0 bases removed from V and 8 bases from J, the gap between germline ends came to 19 bases. The DNA for the CDR3 is TGTGCCAGCAGCTTAGCGCGTGCAGGGAAAATAGGGGGCTACACCTTC. This encodes CASSLARAGKIGGYTF.

This chain uses TRBV6-5 with TRBJ1-1; possibly TRBD1 for D (5 bases). V lost 0 bases and J lost 2, with 10 bases in between. This CDR3 spans 15 amino acids. CDR1 is MNHEY and CDR2 is SVGAGI in the germline V gene. The CDR3, as DNA: TGTGCCAGCAGTTACTCGTTTCAGGGAAACACTGAAGCTTTCTTT. It translates to CASSYSFQGNTEAFF.

The chain employs TRBV5-1 and TRBJ2-7; 10 bases are shared with TRBD2. The CDR3 length is 14 residues. Trimming took 1 base from V and 4 from J; bases not matched to a gene: 2. Germline CDR1 reads SGHRS; CDR2 reads YFSETQ. CDR3 in DNA: TGCGCCAGCAGCTTGCGGACTAGCGGATACGAGCAGTACTTC. This encodes CASSLRTSGYEQYF.

This chain joins TRBV6-5 and TRBJ2-1; D possibly corresponds to TRBD1 (6 bases). Germline V gene sequence: CDR1 MNHEY, CDR2 SVGAGI. The CDR3 consists of 12 residues. The V gene lost 6 bases and the J gene lost 7 bases, with 10 bases spanning the gap. CDR3 coding DNA: TGTGCCAGCAGAACACAGGGAAATGAGCAGTTCTTC. This gives the protein CASRTQGNEQFF.

This chain uses TRBV7-2 with TRBJ1-1; no clear D. V dropped 5 bases and J dropped 2 bases, with 3 bases sitting between them. The CDR3 consists of 11 residues. Germline values: CDR1 SGHTA, CDR2 FQGNSA. CDR3 sequence: CASSQNTEAFF. DNA of the CDR3: TGTGCCAGCAGCCAAAACACTGAAGCTTTCTTT.

This clone has only a few counts. V gene TRBV28 combines with J gene TRBJ2-7; tentatively, D is TRBD1 (6 bases). The germline CDR1 and CDR2 sequences are MDHEN and SYDVKM. This CDR3 has 13 amino acids. V shed 3 bases and J shed 3 bases, with 9 bases lying between them. The CDR3 here is CASSLSGDYEQYF. The CDR3 DNA follows: TGTGCCAGCAGTTTGTCAGGGGACTACGAGCAGTACTTC.

The chain uses TRBV5-1 and TRBJ1-4; D might be TRBD1 (5 bases). Trimming removed 3 bases from V and 6 bases from J, with 15 bases in between. CDR3 length equals 15 residues. CDR1 is SGHRS, CDR2 YFSETQ, per germline. The DNA for the CDR3 is TGCGCCAGCAGCTCAAATGGGGGGGTAGATGAAAAACTGTTTTTT. Protein: CASSSNGGVDEKLFF.

This chain links TRBV7-2 with TRBJ2-3; 11 positions match TRBD2. CDR1 is SGHTA, CDR2 FQGNSA, per germline. The length of the CDR3 is 15 residues. V dropped 1 base and J dropped 7; count of bases not matched to a gene: 4. CDR3 coding DNA: TGTGCCAGCAGCTTAGTAGCGGGGGGGCCTAATACGCAGTATTTT. It yields the protein CASSLVAGGPNTQYF.

This chain links TRBV7-9 with TRBJ2-7; 7 nucleotides line up with TRBD1. Germline CDR1 is SEHNR and CDR2 is FQNEAQ (reference sequence). The junction had 2 bases not matched to a gene; V was cut back by 1 base and J by 2 bases. The CDR3 totals 14 residues. CDR3 coding DNA: TGTGCCAGCAGCTTAGGGACAGGAGCCTACGAGCAGTACTTC. Amino acids: CASSLGTGAYEQYF.

This rearrangement joins TRBV11-2 to TRBJ2-7; TRBD1 agrees at 9 bases. Trimming took 5 bases from V and 2 from J; bases not matched to a gene: 7. The CDR3 totals 15 residues. CDR1 SGHAT and CDR2 FQNNGV come from the germline V gene. The CDR3 spells CASSPFTGGPYEQYF. The CDR3 DNA reads TGTGCCAGCAGCCCTTTTACAGGGGGCCCCTACGAGCAGTACTTC.

Only a few counts were recorded for this clone. This chain uses TRBV19 with TRBJ1-2; D not resolved. V was cut by 1 base and J by 6 bases, with 12 bases left in between. The CDR3 loop spans 14 amino acids. CDR1 is LNHDA, CDR2 SQIVND, per germline (reference sequence). CDR3 nucleotide sequence: TGTGCCAGTAGTATAGGATACGGCGGTCATGGCTACACCTTC. Its protein product is CASSIGYGGHGYTF. Supplemented by reference TRBV19 and TRBJ1-2, the full variable domain reads DGGITQSPKYLFRKEGQNVTLSCEQNLNHDAMYWYRQDPGQGLRLIYYSQIVNDFQKGDIAEGYSVSREKKESFPLTVTSAQKNPTAFYLCASSIGYGGHGYTFGSGTRLTVV.

The V gene is TRBV19, the J gene TRBJ1-1; D possibly corresponds to TRBD1 (6 bases). Germline values: CDR1 LNHDA, CDR2 SQIVND (reference sequence). CDR3 size: 14 residues. Deletions cut 3 bases from V and 7 bases from J, with 15 bases between. The CDR3: CASSMDSEEDEAFF. CDR3 bases: TGTGCCAGTAGTATGGACAGCGAGGAGGATGAAGCTTTCTTT.

The rearrangement joins TRBV28 to TRBJ1-5, with D hard to call. The CDR3 sequence is 15 residues long. Germline loops: CDR1 MDHEN, CDR2 SYDVKM. V lost 1 base and J 5 bases, leaving 12 bases between the germline ends. Here the CDR3 reads CASSLYPGFYQPQHF. Written as DNA, the CDR3 is TGTGCCAGCAGTTTATACCCAGGATTCTATCAGCCCCAGCATTTT.

The J gene is TRBJ2-7, the V gene TRBV18; possible D gene TRBD2, 6 bases. This CDR3 has 14 amino acids. Germline lookup yields CDR1 KGHSH and CDR2 LQKENI. V shed 3 bases and J shed 4 bases, with 13 bases lying between them. The CDR3 loop reads CASSPGTGVYEQYF. CDR3 nucleotide sequence: TGTGCCAGCTCACCCGGGACGGGGGTTTACGAGCAGTACTTC.